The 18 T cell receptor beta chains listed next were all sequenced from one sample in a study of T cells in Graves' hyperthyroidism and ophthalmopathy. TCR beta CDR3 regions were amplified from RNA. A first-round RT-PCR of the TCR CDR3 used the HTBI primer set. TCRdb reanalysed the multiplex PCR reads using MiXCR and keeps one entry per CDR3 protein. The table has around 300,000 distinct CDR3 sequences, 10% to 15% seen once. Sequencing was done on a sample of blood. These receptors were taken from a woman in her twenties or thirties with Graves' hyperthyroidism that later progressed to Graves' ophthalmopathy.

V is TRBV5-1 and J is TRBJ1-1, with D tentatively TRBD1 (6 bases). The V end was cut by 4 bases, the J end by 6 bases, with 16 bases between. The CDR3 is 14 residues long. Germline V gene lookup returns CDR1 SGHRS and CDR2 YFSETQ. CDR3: CASSAGQLGAEAFF. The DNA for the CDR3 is TGCGCCAGCAGCGCAGGACAGCTCGGGGCTGAAGCTTTCTTT.

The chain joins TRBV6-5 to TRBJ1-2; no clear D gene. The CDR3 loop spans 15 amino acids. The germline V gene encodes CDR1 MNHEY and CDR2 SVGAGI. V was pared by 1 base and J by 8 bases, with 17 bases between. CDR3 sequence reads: CASSYYPDSIWGYTF. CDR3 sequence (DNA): TGTGCCAGCAGTTACTATCCGGACTCCATTTGGGGCTACACCTTC.

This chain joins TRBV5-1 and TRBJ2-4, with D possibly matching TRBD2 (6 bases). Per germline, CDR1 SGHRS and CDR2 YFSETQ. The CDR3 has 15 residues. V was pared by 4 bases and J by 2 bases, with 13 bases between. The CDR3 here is CASSVFGDSKNIQYF. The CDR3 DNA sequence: TGCGCCAGCAGCGTATTTGGGGACTCCAAAAACATTCAGTACTTC.

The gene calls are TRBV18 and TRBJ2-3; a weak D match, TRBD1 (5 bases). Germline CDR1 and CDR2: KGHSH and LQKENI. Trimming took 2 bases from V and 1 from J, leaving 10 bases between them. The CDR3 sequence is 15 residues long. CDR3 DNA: TGTGCCAGCTCACCAGGGGCCTGGCGCACAGATACGCAGTATTTT. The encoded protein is CASSPGAWRTDTQYF.

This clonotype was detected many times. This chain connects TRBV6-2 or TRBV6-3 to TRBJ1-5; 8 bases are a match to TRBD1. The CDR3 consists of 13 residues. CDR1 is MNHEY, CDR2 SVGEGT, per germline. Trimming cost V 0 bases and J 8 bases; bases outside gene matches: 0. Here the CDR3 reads CASSYSTGEPQHF. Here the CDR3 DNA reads TGTGCCAGCAGTTACTCGACAGGGGAGCCCCAGCATTTT.

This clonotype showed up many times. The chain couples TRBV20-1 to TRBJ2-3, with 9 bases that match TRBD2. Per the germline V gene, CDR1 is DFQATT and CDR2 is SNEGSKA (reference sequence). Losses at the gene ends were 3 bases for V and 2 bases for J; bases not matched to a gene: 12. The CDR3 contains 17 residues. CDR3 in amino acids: CSASSGVAGGPTDTQYF. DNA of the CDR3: TGCAGTGCTAGTTCGGGTGTTGCGGGAGGGCCCACAGATACGCAGTATTTT.

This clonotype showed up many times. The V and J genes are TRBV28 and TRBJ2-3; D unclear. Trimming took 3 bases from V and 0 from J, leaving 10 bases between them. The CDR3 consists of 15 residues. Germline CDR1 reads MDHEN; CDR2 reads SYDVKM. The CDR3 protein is CASSFLAASTDTQYF. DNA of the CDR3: TGTGCCAGCAGTTTCTTAGCAGCTAGCACAGATACGCAGTATTTT. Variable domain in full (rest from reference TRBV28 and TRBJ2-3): DVKVTQSSRYLVKRTGEKVFLECVQDMDHENMFWYRQDPGLGLRLIYFSYDVKMKEKGDIPEGYSVSREKKERFSLILESASTNQTSMYLCASSFLAASTDTQYFGPGTRLTVL.

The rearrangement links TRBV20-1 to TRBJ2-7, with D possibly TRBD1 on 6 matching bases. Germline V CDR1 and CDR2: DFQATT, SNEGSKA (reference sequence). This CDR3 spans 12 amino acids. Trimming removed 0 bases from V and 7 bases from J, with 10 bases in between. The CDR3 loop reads CSAREAGVEQYF. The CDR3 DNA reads TGCAGTGCTAGAGAGGCAGGGGTAGAGCAGTACTTC.

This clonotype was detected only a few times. This chain's CDR3 is CASSFGTGIYEQYF. CDR3 bases: TGTGCCAGCAGTTTTGGGACTGGGATCTACGAGCAGTACTTC. This sequence joins TRBV27 and TRBJ2-7; D perhaps matches TRBD2 (6 bases). The CDR3 covers 14 residues. Germline-derived CDR1 and CDR2 are MNHEY and SMNVEV (reference sequence). Trimming removed 3 bases from V and 3 bases from J, with 12 bases in between.

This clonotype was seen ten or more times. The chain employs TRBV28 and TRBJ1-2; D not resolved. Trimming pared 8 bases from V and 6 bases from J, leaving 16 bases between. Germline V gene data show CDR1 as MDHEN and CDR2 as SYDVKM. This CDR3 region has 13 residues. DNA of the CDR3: TGTGCCAGCCGTTATCCGGGGAATGATGGCTACACCTTC. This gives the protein CASRYPGNDGYTF.

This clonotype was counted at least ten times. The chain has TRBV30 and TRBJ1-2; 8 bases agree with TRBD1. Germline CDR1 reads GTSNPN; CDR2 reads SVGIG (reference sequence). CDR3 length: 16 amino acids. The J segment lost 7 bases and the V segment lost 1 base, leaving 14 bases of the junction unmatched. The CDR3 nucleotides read TGTGCCTGGAGTGGCCTATCCGGGACAGGCCCTTCTGGCTACACCTTC. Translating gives CAWSGLSGTGPSGYTF.

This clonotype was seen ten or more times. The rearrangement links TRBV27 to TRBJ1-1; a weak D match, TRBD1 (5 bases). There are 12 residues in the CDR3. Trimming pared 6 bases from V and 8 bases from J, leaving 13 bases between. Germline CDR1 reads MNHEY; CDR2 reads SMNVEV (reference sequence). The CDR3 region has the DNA TGTGCCAGCAGCACCGAATGGGGCGAAGCTTTCTTT. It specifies CASSTEWGEAFF.

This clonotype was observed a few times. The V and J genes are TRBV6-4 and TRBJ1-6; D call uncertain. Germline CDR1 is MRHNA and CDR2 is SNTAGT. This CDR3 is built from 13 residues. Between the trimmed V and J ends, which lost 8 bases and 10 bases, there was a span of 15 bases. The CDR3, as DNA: TGTGCCAGCTCCTCGACTTCCGAATCACCCCTCCACTTT. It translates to CASSSTSESPLHF.

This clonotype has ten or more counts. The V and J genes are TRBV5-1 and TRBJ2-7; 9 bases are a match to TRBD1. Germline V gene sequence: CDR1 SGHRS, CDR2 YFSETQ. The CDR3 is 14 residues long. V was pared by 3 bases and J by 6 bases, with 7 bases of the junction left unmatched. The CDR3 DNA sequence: TGCGCCAGCAGCTGGGGACAGGGATCGTCCGAGCAGTACTTC. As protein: CASSWGQGSSEQYF.

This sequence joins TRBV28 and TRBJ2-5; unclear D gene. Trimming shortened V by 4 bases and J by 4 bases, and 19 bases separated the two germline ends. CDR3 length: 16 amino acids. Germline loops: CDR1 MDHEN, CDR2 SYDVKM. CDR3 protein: CASSSQSWASGETQYF. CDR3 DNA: TGTGCCAGCAGTTCACAGAGTTGGGCGTCGGGAGAGACCCAGTACTTC.

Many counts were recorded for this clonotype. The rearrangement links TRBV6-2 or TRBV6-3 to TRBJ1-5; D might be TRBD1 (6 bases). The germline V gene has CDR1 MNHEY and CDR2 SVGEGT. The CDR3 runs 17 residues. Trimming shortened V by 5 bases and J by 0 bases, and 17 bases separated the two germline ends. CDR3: CASSRDTHIYSNQPQHF. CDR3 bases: TGTGCCAGCAGTCGGGACACCCACATCTATAGCAATCAGCCCCAGCATTTT.

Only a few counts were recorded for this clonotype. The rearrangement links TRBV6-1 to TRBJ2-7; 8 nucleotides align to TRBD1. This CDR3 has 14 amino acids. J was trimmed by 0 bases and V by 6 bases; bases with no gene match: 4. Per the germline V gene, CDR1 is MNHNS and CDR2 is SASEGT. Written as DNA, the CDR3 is TGTGCCAGCAGGAGACAGGGGCTCTCCTACGAGCAGTACTTC. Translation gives CASRRQGLSYEQYF.

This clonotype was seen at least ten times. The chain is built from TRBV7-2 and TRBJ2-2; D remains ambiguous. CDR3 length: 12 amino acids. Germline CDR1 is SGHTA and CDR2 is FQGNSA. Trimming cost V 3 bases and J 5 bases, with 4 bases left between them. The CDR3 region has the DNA TGTGCCAGCAGCTTCGCGACCGGGGAGCTGTTTTTT. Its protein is CASSFATGELFF.